These T cell receptor beta chains were read from a single sample in a study of beta chain features in type 1 diabetes. Only in-frame clones appear in the TCRdb table, and some are missing; sequencing was by immunoSEQ multiplex PCR. Among around 160,000 clones listed, roughly 9% were seen once. Sequencing used central memory CD4+ T cells from blood. These TCRs come from a woman aged 25 to 45 with type 1 diabetes. The CDR3 runs from the conserved cysteine through the conserved F or W. The order of the fields is V gene, D gene, CDR3 protein. D genes are given only for firm matches.

TRBV6-1 | NA | CASSDGGGNYGYTF
TRBV2 | NA | CASNPDTDTQYF
TRBV12-5 | NA | CASGDYRAPLNEQFF
TRBV5-1 | NA | CASGQPNTEAFF
TRBV14 | NA | CASSQQQTGDAFF
TRBV6-5 | NA | CASKMSFTVGEQFF
TRBV6-5 | NA | CASSGQASNYGYTF
TRBV28 | NA | CASSFGQGSYNEQFF
TRBV6-5 | NA | CASSTGRTDTQYF
TRBV6-5 | TRBD1 | CASSVSLTGPHEQYF
TRBV5-1 | NA | CASSTNRDGNTEAFF
TRBV6-1 | TRBD1 | CASSQPDRLQETQYF
TRBV9 | TRBD2 | CASSVLSGTGTDTQYF
TRBV15 | TRBD1 | CATSREVQGQLGYTF
TRBV19 | NA | CASSIIGGYNEQFF
TRBV10-3 | NA | CAISRERQETQYF
TRBV14 | NA | CASSQVLEVGAQHF
TRBV23-1 | NA | CASSPPAGGTNEKLFF
TRBV18 | TRBD2 | CASSRKLAGIGSYNEQFF
TRBV5-6 | TRBD1 | CASSAGKGGAYTQYF
TRBV5-1 | NA | CASSIQGEQFF
TRBV30 | NA | CAWSGTGKAFF
TRBV10-3 | TRBD2 | CAISEPTSGKGKNIQYF
TRBV18 | TRBD2 | CASSDWTSGTDTQYF
TRBV7-2 | TRBD2 | CASSTLAGVDGELFF
TRBV5-1 | NA | CASGESPGETQYF
TRBV7-8 | NA | CASSLVSVPSGYTF
TRBV4-2 | NA | CASSQSGYQETQYF
TRBV11-2 | NA | CASSLVANEQFF
TRBV7-9 | NA | CASRGGASADTQYF
TRBV5-6 | NA | CASSLTWETQYF
TRBV30 | NA | CAWSVDSYYEQYF
TRBV9 | NA | CASSYRGGDTQYF
TRBV4-2 | TRBD2 | CASSQGTSATDTQYF
TRBV10-3 | NA | CAIRPLGGDSYEQYF
TRBV15 | TRBD1 | CATRQGGPKNQPQHF
TRBV2 | NA | CASSDGGGLTDTQYF
TRBV29-1 | TRBD1 | CSVEGQGGPNTEAFF
TRBV30 | NA | CAWSVNGGQGSAFF
TRBV7-2 | TRBD1 | CASSPRTGGYEQYF
TRBV27 | NA | CASSLDGERQPQHF